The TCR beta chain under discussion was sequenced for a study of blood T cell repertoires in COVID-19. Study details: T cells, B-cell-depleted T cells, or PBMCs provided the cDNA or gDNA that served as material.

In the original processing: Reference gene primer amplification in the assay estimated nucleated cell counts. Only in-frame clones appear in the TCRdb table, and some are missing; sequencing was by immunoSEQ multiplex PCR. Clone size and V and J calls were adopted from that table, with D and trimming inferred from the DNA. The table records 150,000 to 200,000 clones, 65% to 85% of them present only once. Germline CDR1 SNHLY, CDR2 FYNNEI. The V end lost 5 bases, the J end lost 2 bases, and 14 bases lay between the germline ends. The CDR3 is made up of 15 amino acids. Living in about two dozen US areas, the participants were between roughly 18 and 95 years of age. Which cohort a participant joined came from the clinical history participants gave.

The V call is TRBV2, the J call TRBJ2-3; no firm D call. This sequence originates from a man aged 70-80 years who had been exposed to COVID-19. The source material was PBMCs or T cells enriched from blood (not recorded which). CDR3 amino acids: CASSKERESTDTQYF. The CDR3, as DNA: TGTGCCAGCAGTAAGGAGCGAGAATCCACAGATACGCAGTATTTT.